The clone carrying this T cell receptor beta chain was observed many times. Authors of the study amplified TCR beta CDR3 regions from RNA transcripts. The study used the HTBI primer set for a first-round RT-PCR of the TCR CDR3. TCRdb re-called the multiplex PCR reads through MiXCR, storing one row per CDR3 protein. The sample consists of approximately 530,000 distinct CDR3 sequences, 15% to 20% of them appearing once. Deletions cut 2 bases from V and 1 base from J, with 11 bases between. Per the germline V gene, CDR1 is SGHAT and CDR2 is FQNNGV. This CDR3 comprises 16 residues. This entry comes from a study of T cells in Graves' hyperthyroidism and ophthalmopathy. Looking at the study overall: Pretreatment peripheral blood was obtained at initial diagnosis.

A patient was excluded if there was uncontrolled infection, other autoimmune disease, pregnancy or lactation. The study based diagnoses on clinical symptoms, serum thyroxine and TRAb, thyroid ultrasound and orbital computed tomography. The chain joins TRBV11-2 to TRBJ2-2; possible D gene TRBD2, 5 bases. Specimen: blood. This sequence was found in a man in his forties or fifties with Graves' ophthalmopathy. The CDR3: CASSLPGKGNTGELFF. The CDR3 bases are TGTGCCAGCAGCTTACCGGGAAAAGGGAACACCGGGGAGCTGTTTTTT. Full variable domain (remainder filled in from reference TRBV11-2 and TRBJ2-2): EAGVAQSPRYKIIEKRQSVAFWCNPISGHATLYWYQQILGQGPKLLIQFQNNGVVDDSQLPKDRFSAERLKGVDSTLKIQPAKLEDSAVYLCASSLPGKGNTGELFFGEGSRLTVL.